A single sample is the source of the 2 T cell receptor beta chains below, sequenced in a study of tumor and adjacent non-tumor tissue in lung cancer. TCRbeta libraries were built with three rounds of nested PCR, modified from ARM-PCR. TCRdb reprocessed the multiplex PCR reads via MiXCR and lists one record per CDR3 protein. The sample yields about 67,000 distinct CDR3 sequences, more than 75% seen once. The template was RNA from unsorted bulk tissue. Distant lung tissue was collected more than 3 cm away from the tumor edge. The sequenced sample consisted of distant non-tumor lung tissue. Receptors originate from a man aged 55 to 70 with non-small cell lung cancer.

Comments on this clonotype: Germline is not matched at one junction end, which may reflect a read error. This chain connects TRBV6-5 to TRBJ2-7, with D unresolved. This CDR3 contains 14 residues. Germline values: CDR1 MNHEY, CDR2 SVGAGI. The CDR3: CASSQAAVSYVQYF. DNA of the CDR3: TGTGCGAGCAGTCAGGCCGCCGTCTCCTACGTGCAGTACTTC.

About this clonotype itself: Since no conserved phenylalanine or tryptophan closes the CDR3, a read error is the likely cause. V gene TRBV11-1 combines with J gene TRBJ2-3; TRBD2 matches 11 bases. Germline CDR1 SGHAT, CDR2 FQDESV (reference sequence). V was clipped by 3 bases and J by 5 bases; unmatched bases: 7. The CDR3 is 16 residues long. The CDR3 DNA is TGTGCCAGCAGCTTGACTAGCGGGGCCGGCATAGATACGCAGTATTCT. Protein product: CASSLTSGAGIDTQYS.